The present T cell receptor beta chain was sequenced within a study of shared clonotypes between healthy human individuals. V lost 6 bases to trimming and J lost 1 base; unmatched junction nucleotides: 6. This CDR3 contains 15 residues. Germline CDR1 is MNHEY and CDR2 is SMNVEV (reference sequence). Naive-designated CD8 cells lacked CD45RO, were positively enriched for CCR7, and omitted terminally differentiated effector memory CD45RA+ cells. Sequencing was performed with immunoSEQ multiplex PCR; in TCRdb, only in-frame clones are kept and a portion is missing. Of under 1 million clones listed, 90% to 97% are singletons. Details on this clone: Different DNA sequences within this sample yield the same CDR3.

The TCR was taken from a young man in good health. Source material: naive CD8+ T cells sorted from blood. The chain combines TRBV27 with TRBJ1-3, with 7 bases fitting TRBD1. Here the CDR3 reads CASSLGRGSGNTIYF. CDR3 sequence (DNA): TGTGCCAGCAGCCTTGGCAGGGGGTCTGGAAACACCATATATTTT.